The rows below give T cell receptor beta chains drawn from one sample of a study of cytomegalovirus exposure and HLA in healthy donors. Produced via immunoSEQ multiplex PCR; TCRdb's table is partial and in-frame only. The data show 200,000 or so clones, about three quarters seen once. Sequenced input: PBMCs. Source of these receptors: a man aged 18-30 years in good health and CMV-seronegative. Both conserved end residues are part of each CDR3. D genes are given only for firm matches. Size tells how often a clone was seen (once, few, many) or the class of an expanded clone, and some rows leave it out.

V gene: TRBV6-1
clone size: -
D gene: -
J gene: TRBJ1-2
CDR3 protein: CASSLQGNYGYTF
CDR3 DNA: TGTGCCAGCAGCCTCCAGGGGAACTATGGCTACACCTTC

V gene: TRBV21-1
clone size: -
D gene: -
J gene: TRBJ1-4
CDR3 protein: CASSSSRQGLNEKLFF
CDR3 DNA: TGTGCCAGCAGCTCCTCCCGACAGGGGCTTAATGAAAAACTGTTTTTT

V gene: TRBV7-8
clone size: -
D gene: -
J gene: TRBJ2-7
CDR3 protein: CASSSTDIYEQYF
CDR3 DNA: TGTGCCAGCAGCTCTACTGACATTTACGAGCAGTACTTC

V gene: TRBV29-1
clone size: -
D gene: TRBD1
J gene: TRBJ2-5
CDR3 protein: CSVADPQGTQETQYF
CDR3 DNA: TGCAGCGTTGCCGACCCACAGGGGACCCAAGAGACCCAGTACTTC

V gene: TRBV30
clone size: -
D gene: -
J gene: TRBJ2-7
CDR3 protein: CAWSVTFGEQYF
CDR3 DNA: TGTGCCTGGAGTGTGACTTTTGGGGAGCAGTACTTC

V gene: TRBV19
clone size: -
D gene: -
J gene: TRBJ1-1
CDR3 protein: CASTIRQQAGGTEAFF
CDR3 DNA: TGTGCCAGTACGATAAGACAGCAGGCGGGGGGGACTGAAGCTTTCTTT

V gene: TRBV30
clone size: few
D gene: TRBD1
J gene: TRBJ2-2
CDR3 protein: CAWRATGAGELFF
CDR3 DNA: TGTGCCTGGAGAGCGACAGGGGCCGGGGAGCTGTTTTTT

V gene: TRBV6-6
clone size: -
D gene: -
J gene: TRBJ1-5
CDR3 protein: CASSYPQGSNQPQHF
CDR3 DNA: TGTGCCAGCAGTTACCCTCAGGGCTCAAATCAGCCCCAGCATTTT

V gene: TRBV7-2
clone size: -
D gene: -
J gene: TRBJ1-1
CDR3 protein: CASSLASGSTEAFF
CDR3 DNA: TGTGCCAGCAGCTTAGCGTCGGGGAGCACTGAAGCTTTCTTT

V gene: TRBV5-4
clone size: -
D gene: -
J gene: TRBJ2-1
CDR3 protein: CASSLILASNNEQFF
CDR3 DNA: TGTGCCAGCAGCTTGATCCTAGCTTCGAACAATGAGCAGTTCTTC

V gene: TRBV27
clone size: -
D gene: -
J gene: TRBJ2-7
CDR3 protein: CASSFQGSYEQYF
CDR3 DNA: TGTGCCAGCAGTTTTCAGGGATCCTACGAGCAGTACTTC

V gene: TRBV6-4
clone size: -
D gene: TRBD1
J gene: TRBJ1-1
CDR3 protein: CASSRDRGLNTEAFF
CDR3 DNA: TGTGCCAGCAGTCGGGACAGGGGGTTAAACACTGAAGCTTTCTTT

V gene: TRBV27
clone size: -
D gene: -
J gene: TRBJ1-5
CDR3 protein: CATRPDGYSNQPQHF
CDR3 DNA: TGTGCCACTAGACCGGATGGATATAGCAATCAGCCCCAGCATTTT

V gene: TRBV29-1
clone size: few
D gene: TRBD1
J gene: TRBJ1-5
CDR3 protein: CSVGDSVNQPQHF
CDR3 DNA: TGCAGCGTGGGGGACAGCGTTAATCAGCCCCAGCATTTT

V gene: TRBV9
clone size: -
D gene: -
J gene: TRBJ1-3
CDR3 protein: CASSPGSGSGNTIYF
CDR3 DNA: TGTGCCAGCAGCCCAGGGTCGGGCTCTGGAAACACCATATATTTT

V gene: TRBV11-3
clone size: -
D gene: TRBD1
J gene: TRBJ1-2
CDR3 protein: CASSPLDRDGYGYTF
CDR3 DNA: TGTGCCAGCAGCCCCCTGGACAGGGATGGGTATGGCTACACCTTC

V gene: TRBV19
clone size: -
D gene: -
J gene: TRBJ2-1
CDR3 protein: CASSIDIIQLSSYNEQFF
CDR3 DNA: TGTGCCAGTAGTATAGATATCATCCAACTGAGCTCCTACAATGAGCAGTTCTTC

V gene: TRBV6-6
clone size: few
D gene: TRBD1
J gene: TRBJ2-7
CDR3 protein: CASTGGTGVYEQYF
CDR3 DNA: TGTGCCAGCACCGGCGGGACAGGAGTCTACGAGCAGTACTTC

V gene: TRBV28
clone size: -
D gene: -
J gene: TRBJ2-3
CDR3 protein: CASSRVEDTQYF
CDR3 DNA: TGTGCCAGCAGCCGGGTAGAAGATACGCAGTATTTT

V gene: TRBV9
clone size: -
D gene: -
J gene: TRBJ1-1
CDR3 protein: CASSVGGGTNTEAFF
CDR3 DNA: TGTGCCAGCAGCGTAGGGGGGGGGACGAACACTGAAGCTTTCTTT

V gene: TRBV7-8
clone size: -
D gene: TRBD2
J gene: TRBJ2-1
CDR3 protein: CASSSSGISYNEQFF
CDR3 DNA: TGTGCCAGCAGCTCCAGCGGGATCTCCTACAATGAGCAGTTCTTC

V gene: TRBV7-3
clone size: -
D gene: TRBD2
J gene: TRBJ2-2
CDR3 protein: CASSPGLAGMSNTGELFF
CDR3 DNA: TGTGCCAGCAGCCCCGGACTAGCGGGCATGTCGAACACCGGGGAGCTGTTTTTT

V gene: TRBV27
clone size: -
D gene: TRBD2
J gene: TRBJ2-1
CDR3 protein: CASSLLVASGYNEQFF
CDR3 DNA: TGTGCCAGCAGTTTATTAGTGGCTAGCGGATACAATGAGCAGTTCTTC

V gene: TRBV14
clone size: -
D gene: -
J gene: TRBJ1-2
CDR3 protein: CASSQGGGYGYTF
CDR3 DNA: TGTGCCAGCAGCCAAGGGGGCGGTTATGGCTACACCTTC

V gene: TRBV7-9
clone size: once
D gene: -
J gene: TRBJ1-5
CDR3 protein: CASSLGANNQPQHF
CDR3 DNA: TGTGCCAGCAGCTTAGGAGCCAACAATCAGCCCCAGCATTTT

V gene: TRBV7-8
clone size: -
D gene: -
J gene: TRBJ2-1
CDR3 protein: CASIQGEQFF
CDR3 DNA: TGTGCCAGCATCCAGGGAGAGCAGTTCTTC

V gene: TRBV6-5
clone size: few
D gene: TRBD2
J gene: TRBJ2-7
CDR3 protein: CASRTPGLDMGEQYF
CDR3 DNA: TGTGCCAGCAGGACGCCGGGACTAGACATGGGAGAGCAGTACTTC

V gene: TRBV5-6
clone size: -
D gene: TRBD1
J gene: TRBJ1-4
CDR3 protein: CASSLGGQGATSNEKLFF
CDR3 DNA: TGTGCCAGCAGCTTGGGGGGACAGGGGGCCACCTCAAATGAAAAACTGTTTTTT

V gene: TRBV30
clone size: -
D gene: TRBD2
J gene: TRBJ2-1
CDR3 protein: CAWSPLAGGHGEQFF
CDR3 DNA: TGTGCCTGGAGTCCCCTAGCGGGAGGGCATGGTGAGCAGTTCTTC

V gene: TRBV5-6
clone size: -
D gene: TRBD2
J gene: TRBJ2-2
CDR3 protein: CASSLPGGDTGELFF
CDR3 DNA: TGTGCCAGCAGCTTGCCGGGAGGGGACACCGGGGAGCTGTTTTTT

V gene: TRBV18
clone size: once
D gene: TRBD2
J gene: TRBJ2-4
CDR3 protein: CASSPYSGDIAKNIQYF
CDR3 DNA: TGTGCCAGCTCGCCATATAGCGGGGATATAGCCAAAAACATTCAGTACTTC

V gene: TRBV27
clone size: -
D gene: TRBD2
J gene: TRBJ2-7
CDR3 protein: CASSFAGGLEQYF
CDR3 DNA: TGTGCCAGCAGTTTCGCGGGGGGCCTCGAGCAGTACTTC

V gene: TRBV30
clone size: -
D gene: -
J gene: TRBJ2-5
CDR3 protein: CAWSPAEETQYF
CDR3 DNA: TGTGCCTGGAGCCCGGCGGAAGAGACCCAGTACTTC

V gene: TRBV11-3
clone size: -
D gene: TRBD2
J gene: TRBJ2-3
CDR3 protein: CASGTSGFTSTDTQYF
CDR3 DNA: TGTGCCAGCGGGACTAGCGGTTTTACTAGCACAGATACGCAGTATTTT

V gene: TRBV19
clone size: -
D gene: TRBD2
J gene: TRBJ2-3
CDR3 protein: CASRVRTSGGSDTQYF
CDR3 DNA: TGTGCCAGTAGGGTTCGGACTAGCGGGGGCTCAGATACGCAGTATTTT

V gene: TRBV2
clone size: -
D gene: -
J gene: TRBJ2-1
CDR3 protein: CASSARRNEQFF
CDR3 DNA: TGTGCCAGCAGTGCCCGGAGGAATGAGCAGTTCTTC

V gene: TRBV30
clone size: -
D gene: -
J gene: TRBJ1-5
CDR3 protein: CAWTVGAHRGQPQHF
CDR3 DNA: TGTGCCTGGACTGTGGGGGCCCACAGAGGGCAGCCCCAGCATTTT

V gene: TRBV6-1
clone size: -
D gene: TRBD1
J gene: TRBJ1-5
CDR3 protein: CASSQGVSSNQPQHF
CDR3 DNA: TGTGCCAGCAGCCAGGGGGTCTCGAGCAATCAGCCCCAGCATTTT

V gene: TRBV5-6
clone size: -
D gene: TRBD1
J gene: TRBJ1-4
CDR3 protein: CASSSDRAYEKLFF
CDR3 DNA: TGTGCCAGCAGCTCGGACAGGGCGTATGAAAAACTGTTTTTT

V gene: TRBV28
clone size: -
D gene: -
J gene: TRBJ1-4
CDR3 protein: CASGLGEKLFF
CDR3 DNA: TGTGCCAGCGGGCTGGGTGAAAAACTGTTTTTT

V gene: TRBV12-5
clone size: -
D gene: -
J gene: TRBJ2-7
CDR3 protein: CASGSKTGSYEQYF
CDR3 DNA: TGTGCTAGTGGTTCAAAGACAGGTTCCTACGAGCAGTACTTC

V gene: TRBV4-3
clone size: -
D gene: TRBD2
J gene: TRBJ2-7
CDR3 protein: CASSQDFVASGGVLIYEQYF
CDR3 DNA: TGCGCCAGCAGCCAAGATTTCGTGGCTAGCGGGGGGGTACTTATTTACGAGCAGTACTTC

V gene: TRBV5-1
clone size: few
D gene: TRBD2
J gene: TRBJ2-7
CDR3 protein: CASSTSGRGEQYF
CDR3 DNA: TGCGCCAGCAGTACTAGCGGGAGGGGGGAGCAGTACTTC

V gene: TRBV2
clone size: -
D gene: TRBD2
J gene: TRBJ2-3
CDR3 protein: CASSASGSLDTQYF
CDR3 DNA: TGTGCCAGCAGCGCTAGCGGGAGTTTAGATACGCAGTATTTT

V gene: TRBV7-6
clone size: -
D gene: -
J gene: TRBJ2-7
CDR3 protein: CASSLAGRPYEQYF
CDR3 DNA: TGTGCCAGCAGCTTAGCGGGGAGGCCCTACGAGCAGTACTTC

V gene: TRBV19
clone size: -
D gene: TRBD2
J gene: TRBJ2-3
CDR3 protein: CASSIGLAGGRDTQYF
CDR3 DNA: TGTGCCAGTAGTATTGGGCTAGCGGGGGGGCGAGATACGCAGTATTTT

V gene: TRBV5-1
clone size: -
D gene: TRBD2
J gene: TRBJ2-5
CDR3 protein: CASSLLVAGDLTQETQYF
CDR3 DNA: TGCGCCAGCAGCTTGTTAGTAGCGGGAGATCTCACGCAAGAGACCCAGTACTTC

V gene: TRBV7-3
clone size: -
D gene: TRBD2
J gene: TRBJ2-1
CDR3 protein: CASSSLAGGRDEQFF
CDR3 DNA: TGTGCCAGCAGCTCACTAGCGGGGGGGCGCGATGAGCAGTTCTTC

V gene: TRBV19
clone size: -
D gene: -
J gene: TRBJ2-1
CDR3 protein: CASSMELWSEQFF
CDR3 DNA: TGTGCCAGTAGTATGGAACTGTGGAGTGAGCAGTTCTTC

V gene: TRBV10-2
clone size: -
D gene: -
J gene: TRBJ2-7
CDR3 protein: CASSDLHEQYF
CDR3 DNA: TGCGCCAGCAGTGATCTCCACGAGCAGTACTTC

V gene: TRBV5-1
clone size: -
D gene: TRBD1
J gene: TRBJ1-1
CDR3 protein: CASMSQGDTEAFF
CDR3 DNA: TGCGCCAGCATGTCGCAGGGGGACACTGAAGCTTTCTTT

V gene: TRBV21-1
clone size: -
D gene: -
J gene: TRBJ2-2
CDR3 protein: CASSTQGPSGELFF
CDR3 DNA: TGTGCCAGCAGCACTCAGGGGCCCTCCGGGGAGCTGTTTTTT